The present T cell receptor (beta chain) was sequenced within a study of T-cell reconstitution after alpha-beta-depleted transplantation in children. Researchers prepared the TCRbeta library using unique molecular identifiers, the study reports. TCRdb independently ran MiXCR on the PCR reads; one entry per CDR3 protein. The sample gives about 600,000 distinct CDR3 sequences, more than 20% of which show up once; 14% is in the top ten. A note on this clonotype: The antigen remains unidentified.

The germline CDR1 and CDR2 sequences are KGHDR and SFDVKD. The CDR3 has 16 amino acids. J gave up 2 bases and V 4 bases, and 7 bases lay outside the gene matches. Study-wide results and caveats: In some patients, recipient T cells and intrathymic progenitors surviving conditioning explained high day-60 diversity. After transplant, at about two months, alpha-beta T cells were reportedly derived from several hundred expanded graft clones.

The rearrangement joins TRBV24-1 to TRBJ2-1; 7 bases line up with TRBD1. This TCR was sampled from a boy under two years old who had a stem cell transplant for acute myeloid leukemia, so the T cells may come from the graft donor. This specimen consisted of PBMCs, mostly from graft donor cells, obtained 360 days after TCRalphabeta/CD19-depleted stem cell transplant. CDR3 DNA: TGTGCCACCAGTGAACGGACAGGACCCACCTACAATGAGCAGTTCTTC. Encoded protein: CATSERTGPTYNEQFF.